This T cell receptor beta chain was observed in a study of spatial heterogeneity in lung cancer (dated 2019 in TCRdb). With regard to the full study: More beta-chain than alpha-chain transcripts were consistently detected, likely reflecting higher beta-chain transcript abundance. At surgery, both alpha and beta chains were TCR-sequenced in more than 200 tumor regions, over 61 matched nontumor lung samples and some 56 PBMC samples. In the raw uncorrected reads, each unique combination of TCR and UMI appeared more than ten times on average. Nonsynonymous mutation counts, determined by whole-exome sequencing of tumor tissue, were related to TCR repertoire features. TCR alpha and beta repertoires were quantitatively compared across multiple tumor regions, matched nontumor lung and blood in non-small cell lung cancer.

CDR3 length: 16 amino acids, cysteine to phenylalanine. The CDR3 DNA has 48 bases and is translated from base 1. V ends up 2 bases short and J 5 bases short, with an unmatched junction base count of 9. Based on the germline V gene, the CDR1 and CDR2 sequences are SGHRS and YFSETQ. The library was generated by 5' RACE. This sample was sequenced with a NextSeq 500. The TCR library protocol attached a unique molecular identifier to each TCR cDNA molecule to allow correction of PCR and sequencing errors. For the original study's pipeline: Decombinator tools were used for TCR identification, UMI-based error correction and CDR3 extraction. TCRs above a frequency of 2 per 1,000, corresponding to the top 1% of the tumor frequency distribution, were defined as expanded. Each repertoire was subsampled 100 times to 5,000 TCRs, after which Renyi diversity was computed with the R vegan package. CDR3 similarity networks were constructed using string-kernel similarity of amino acid triplets, with links drawn between CDR3s whose pairwise similarity was above 0.82. Using fastp at Q25 and MiXCR, TCRdb reprocessed the public reads and kept productive beta chains. Duplicate CDR3 protein sequences are folded into a single record with the most common DNA and genes. TCRdb's processing, not the authors', yielded these V and J calls. This sample gives roughly 39,000 distinct CDR3 sequences in total; approximately 5.5% of them show up just once. The top ten clonotypes cover 9.5% to 13% of the sample.

In the paper's terms, the time point label means: sample taken at primary tumor resection. For TCR sequencing, whole RNA was extracted from tumor and nontumor lung tissue, or from cryopreserved PBMC samples, and no cell sorting was done. Samples were obtained from fewer than 80 patients with early-stage, untreated non-small cell lung cancer from the lung TRACERx cohort. A patient was chosen for TCR sequencing only when enough RNA was available from at least two tumor regions. This clonotype was observed at least ten times. What this receptor recognizes is not known. Nothing much larger sits one base from this clone, and base qualities are not available. The paper's findings and limits, for the study overall: Ubiquitous expanded tumor TCRs showed up in blood more often at tumor resection than at routine follow-up. Confirming at a functional level the hypothesis that regional TCRs recognize regional mutations was considered to require additional single-cell paired TCR alpha and beta sequencing.

The chain uses TRBV5-1 and TRBJ2-1; 8 bases in the junction line up with TRBD1. This TCR was recovered from a male donor with early-stage non-small cell lung cancer. Here the sequenced sample was PBMCs, taken at surgery. The CDR3 region: CASSLLTRDRHNEQFF. The sequence in DNA is TGCGCCAGCAGCTTACTTACTCGGGACAGGCACAATGAGCAGTTCTTC.